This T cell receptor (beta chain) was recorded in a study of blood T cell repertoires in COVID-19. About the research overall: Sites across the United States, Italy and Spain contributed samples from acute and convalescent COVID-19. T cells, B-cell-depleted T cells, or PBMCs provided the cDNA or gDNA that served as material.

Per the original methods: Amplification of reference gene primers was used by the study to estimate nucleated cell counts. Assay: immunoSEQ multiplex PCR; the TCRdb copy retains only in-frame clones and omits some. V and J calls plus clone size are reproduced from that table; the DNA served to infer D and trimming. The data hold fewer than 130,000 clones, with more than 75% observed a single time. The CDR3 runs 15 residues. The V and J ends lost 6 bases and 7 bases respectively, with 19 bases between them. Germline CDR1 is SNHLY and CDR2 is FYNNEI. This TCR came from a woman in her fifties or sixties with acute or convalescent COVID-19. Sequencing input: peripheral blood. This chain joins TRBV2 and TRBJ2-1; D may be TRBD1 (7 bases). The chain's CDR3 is CASSLTGRGRNEQFF. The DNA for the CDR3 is TGTGCCAGCAGCCTGACTGGCAGGGGGAGGAATGAGCAGTTCTTC.